Presented here are 24 T cell receptor beta chains from one specimen sequenced in a study of blood T cells in healthy people across ages. PCR was performed a second time for about 6 to 12 cycles using a sample-barcoded 5' primer and a J-beta primer mix. TCRdb re-called the 5' RACE reads with MiXCR, one entry per CDR3 protein. The table has just over 1 million distinct CDR3 sequences, more than 40% seen once; the top ten hold approximately 17%. Sequencing was carried out using blood. These receptors all come from a woman in her sixties in good health.

This clonotype appeared a few times. One junction end does not reproduce the germline sequence, and a read error may be involved. This chain uses TRBV29-1 with TRBJ1-2, with D unresolved. The germline V gene encodes CDR1 SQVTM and CDR2 ANQGSEA. The CDR3 covers 15 residues. CDR3 region: CSLEGSDSSSPGYTF. Written as DNA, the CDR3 is TGCAGCCTTGAGGGTTCAGATTCCTCTTCCCCTGGCTACACCTTC.

The chain is built from TRBV2 and TRBJ2-4, with D unresolved. V was shortened by 7 bases and J by 1 base, with 11 bases between the two germline ends. This CDR3 contains 14 residues. Germline values: CDR1 SNHLY, CDR2 FYNNEI. This CDR3 is CASIGIGAKNIQYF. In DNA form, the CDR3 reads TGTGCCAGCATTGGTATCGGGGCCAAAAACATTCAGTACTTC.

This chain joins TRBV7-2 and TRBJ2-3, with 7 nucleotides matching TRBD2. The J segment lost 0 bases and the V segment lost 0 bases, leaving 6 bases of the junction unmatched. The CDR3 length is 17 residues. In germline, CDR1 is SGHTA, CDR2 FQGNSA. The CDR3 DNA reads as TGTGCCAGCAGCTTAGCCCAGCGGGGACCTAGCACAGATACGCAGTATTTT. As protein: CASSLAQRGPSTDTQYF.

The V and J genes are TRBV12-3 or TRBV12-4 and TRBJ2-3; 8 bases line up with TRBD2. The CDR3 length is 14 residues. V dropped 5 bases and J dropped 4; count of bases not matched to a gene: 5. CDR3 DNA: TGTGCCAGCAGTCGTAGCGGGAACGCAGATACGCAGTATTTT. Translating gives CASSRSGNADTQYF.

The chain has TRBV20-1 and TRBJ1-2; D perhaps matches TRBD1 (5 bases). The CDR3 is made up of 13 amino acids. Germline V CDR1 and CDR2: DFQATT, SNEGSKA (reference sequence). The germline V and J ends were trimmed by 1 base and 7 bases, with 13 bases remaining between them. CDR3 nucleotide sequence: TGCAGTGCTAGAGGAGGGGAGCCTGGTGGCTACACCTTC. Residues: CSARGGEPGGYTF.

The chain couples TRBV5-1 to TRBJ1-6; the D is unclear. The CDR3 runs 13 residues. V shed 4 bases and J shed 5 bases, with 7 bases lying between them. Germline CDR1 is SGHRS and CDR2 is YFSETQ. CDR3 DNA sequence: TGCGCCAGCAGCGACCTGAATAATTCACCCCTCCACTTT. Amino acid sequence: CASSDLNNSPLHF. Full variable domain (remainder filled in from reference TRBV5-1 and TRBJ1-6): KAGVTQTPRYLIKTRGQQVTLSCSPISGHRSVSWYQQTPGQGLQFLFEYFSETQRNKGNFPGRFSGRQFSNSRSEMNVSTLELGDSALYLCASSDLNNSPLHFGNGTRLTVT.

This clonotype appeared a single time. V and J are TRBV6-5 and TRBJ1-2; unclear D gene. V shed 5 bases and J shed 4 bases, with 14 bases lying between them. The V gene's germline CDR1 is MNHEY and CDR2 SVGAGI. The CDR3 runs 14 residues. The CDR3 DNA reads as TGTGCCAGCAGTCACAAGGTCATCGGCTATGGCTACACCTTC. It specifies CASSHKVIGYGYTF.

The V and J genes are TRBV7-7 and TRBJ2-6; 8 nucleotides agree with TRBD1. The germline V gene has CDR1 SSHAT and CDR2 FNYEAQ (reference sequence). CDR3 length: 11 amino acids. The V segment lost 8 bases and the J segment 14 bases; nucleotides outside the gene matches: 5. CDR3 residues: CASGTGPLLTF. The CDR3 nucleotides read TGTGCCAGCGGGACAGGCCCTCTCCTGACTTTC.

The chain couples TRBV14 to TRBJ2-3; unclear D gene. With 0 bases removed from V and 6 bases from J, the gap between germline ends came to 7 bases. The CDR3 is made up of 13 amino acids. The germline CDR1 and CDR2 sequences are SGHDN and FVKESK. CDR3 loop: CASSQDPPDTQYF. The CDR3 nucleotides are TGTGCCAGCAGCCAAGACCCCCCCGATACGCAGTATTTT.

This chain links TRBV6-2 or TRBV6-3 with TRBJ2-1; 7 positions match TRBD2. J lost 13 bases, V lost 10 bases, and 7 bases had no gene match. The CDR3 contains 10 residues. Germline V CDR1 and CDR2: MNHEY, SVGEGT. The DNA of the CDR3 is TGTGCCACACTGCGGGAGACCCAGTTCTTC. Its translation is CATLRETQFF.

This clonotype has just one count. The CDR3 region is CASSLVRGGQETQYF. Written as DNA, the CDR3 is TGCGCCAGCAGCTTGGTAAGGGGTGGTCAAGAGACCCAGTACTTC. V gene TRBV5-1 combines with J gene TRBJ2-5, with TRBD1 as a possible D gene (5 bases). V lost 0 bases and J 2 bases, leaving 11 bases between the germline ends. Germline V gene data show CDR1 as SGHRS and CDR2 as YFSETQ. The CDR3 extends over 15 amino acids.

The rearrangement joins TRBV2 to TRBJ2-1; 7 bases line up with TRBD1. The CDR3 loop spans 13 amino acids. CDR1 SNHLY and CDR2 FYNNEI come from the germline V gene. J was trimmed by 7 bases and V by 8 bases; bases with no gene match: 8. As DNA, the CDR3 is TGTGCCAGCTCGGACAGGTTAAGGAATGAGCAGTTCTTC. Protein product: CASSDRLRNEQFF.

The chain is built from TRBV20-1 and TRBJ2-7, with a tentative D call TRBD1 (5 bases). V was clipped by 3 bases and J by 0 bases, with 12 bases between them. Germline V gene lookup returns CDR1 DFQATT and CDR2 SNEGSKA (reference sequence). The CDR3 spans 14 residues. CDR3 sequence: CSASDSWSSYEQYF. CDR3 in DNA: TGCAGTGCTAGCGACAGTTGGAGCTCCTACGAGCAGTACTTC.

This clonotype was observed a few times. The V and J genes are TRBV29-1 and TRBJ2-5; 11 bases match TRBD1. V lost 6 bases and J lost 11; bases outside the gene matches: 14. This CDR3 region has 14 residues. The germline V gene has CDR1 SQVTM and CDR2 ANQGSEA. CDR3 loop: CSVDPGQGANGQYF. CDR3 bases: TGCAGCGTGGATCCCGGACAGGGGGCCAACGGGCAGTACTTC.

This clonotype was seen once. This chain uses TRBV5-6 with TRBJ2-7; 8 nucleotides agree with TRBD1. CDR3 length: 16 residues. Per germline, CDR1 SGHDT and CDR2 YYEEEE. Trimming took 1 base from V and 0 from J; bases not matched to a gene: 6. Here the CDR3 reads CASSLWLDRGSYEQYF. CDR3 in DNA: TGTGCCAGCAGCTTGTGGCTCGACAGGGGCTCCTACGAGCAGTACTTC. The full variable domain, completed using reference TRBV5-6 and TRBJ2-7, is DAGVTQSPTHLIKTRGQQVTLRCSPKSGHDTVSWYQQALGQGPQFIFQYYEEEERQRGNFPDRFSGHQFPNYSSELNVNALLLGDSALYLCASSLWLDRGSYEQYFGPGTRLTVT.

V and J are TRBV20-1 and TRBJ2-1, with D perhaps matching TRBD2 (5 bases). From germline, CDR1 is DFQATT and CDR2 SNEGSKA (reference sequence). Trimming cost V 6 bases and J 4 bases, with 25 bases left between them. This CDR3 comprises 17 residues. CDR3 in amino acids: CSAETSRTHKGYNEQFF. The CDR3 coding sequence is TGCAGTGCCGAGACAAGCCGGACTCACAAGGGTTACAATGAGCAGTTCTTC.

The genes are TRBV5-1 and TRBJ2-1; D possibly corresponds to TRBD2 (5 bases). CDR1 and CDR2 from the germline V gene are SGHRS and YFSETQ. The CDR3 covers 16 residues. V lost 4 bases and J lost 0, with 14 bases in between. The CDR3 sequence is CASSTGLLGSYNEQFF. Here the CDR3 DNA reads TGCGCCAGCAGCACCGGACTGCTGGGCTCCTACAATGAGCAGTTCTTC. The full variable domain, with the rest looked up from reference TRBV5-1 and TRBJ2-1, is KAGVTQTPRYLIKTRGQQVTLSCSPISGHRSVSWYQQTPGQGLQFLFEYFSETQRNKGNFPGRFSGRQFSNSRSEMNVSTLELGDSALYLCASSTGLLGSYNEQFFGPGTRLTVL.

This clonotype was recorded once. V gene TRBV29-1 combines with J gene TRBJ2-3; 8 nucleotides line up with TRBD1. Germline V lookup: CDR1 SQVTM, CDR2 ANQGSEA. CDR3 length: 14 amino acids. V trimming: 6 bases; J trimming: 2 bases; junction bases outside the gene matches: 7. The CDR3 loop reads CSVGDRRNTDTQYF. Written as DNA, the CDR3 is TGCAGCGTGGGGGACAGGCGAAACACAGATACGCAGTATTTT.

Concerning this clonotype: Its ends do not fully match the called genes, so a read error is possible. The chain employs TRBV4-2 and TRBJ2-1, with 10 bases lining up with TRBD2. Germline V lookup: CDR1 LGHNA, CDR2 YNFKEQ. CDR3 length: 22 amino acids. CDR3 nucleotides: TGTGCCAGTAGCCAACCCCTCCAACCCCTGTTAGCTAGCGGGAGAGCTTACAATGAGCAGTTCTTC. It translates to CASSQPLQPLLASGRAYNEQFF.

V and J are TRBV21-1 and TRBJ2-5. The J call may be in error: the DNA end matches TRBJ2-7 better. TRBV21-1 is termed a pseudogene. The CDR3 has 13 amino acids. The CDR3 loop is CANGISFPHEQYF. The CDR3 nucleotides are TGTGCCAACGGAATTTCGTTTCCCCACGAGCAGTACTTC.

This clonotype was detected a few times. V is TRBV20-1 and J is TRBJ1-2, with 8 positions matching TRBD1. This CDR3 is built from 12 residues. Germline V gives CDR1 DFQATT, CDR2 SNEGSKA (reference sequence). The CDR3 nucleotides are TGCAAGGCTAGTTCAGGGGGCAATGGCTACACCTTC. Protein sequence: CKASSGGNGYTF.

This clonotype was seen a handful of times. J is TRBJ2-7 and V is TRBV20-1; D is unclear. CDR1 is DFQATT and CDR2 is SNEGSKA in the germline V gene (reference sequence). The CDR3 sequence is 13 residues long. V was shortened by 6 bases and J by 0 bases, with 12 bases between the two germline ends. The CDR3 nucleotides are TGCAGTGCCCAGACACTCAGCTCCTACGAGCAGTACTTC. Its protein product is CSAQTLSSYEQYF.

The chain links TRBV3-1 to TRBJ2-1; perhaps TRBD2 as D (5 bases). CDR3 length: 16 amino acids. Germline V gene lookup returns CDR1 LGHDT and CDR2 YNNKEL (reference sequence). Trimming removed 1 base at V and 4 bases at J, with 14 bases between. In DNA, the CDR3 is TGTGCCAGCAGCCAAGCGGCAGCGGTCGCTTACAATGAGCAGTTCTTC. Translation gives CASSQAAAVAYNEQFF.

This clonotype was counted only a few times. The chain is built from TRBV29-1 and TRBJ2-3; TRBD2 might be the D (5 bases). CDR1 is SQVTM, CDR2 ANQGSEA, per germline. The germline V and J ends were trimmed by 2 bases and 2 bases, with 8 bases remaining between them. The length of the CDR3 is 13 residues. The CDR3 region is CSVESGITDTQYF. The CDR3 DNA sequence: TGCAGCGTTGAATCCGGGATCACAGATACGCAGTATTTT.